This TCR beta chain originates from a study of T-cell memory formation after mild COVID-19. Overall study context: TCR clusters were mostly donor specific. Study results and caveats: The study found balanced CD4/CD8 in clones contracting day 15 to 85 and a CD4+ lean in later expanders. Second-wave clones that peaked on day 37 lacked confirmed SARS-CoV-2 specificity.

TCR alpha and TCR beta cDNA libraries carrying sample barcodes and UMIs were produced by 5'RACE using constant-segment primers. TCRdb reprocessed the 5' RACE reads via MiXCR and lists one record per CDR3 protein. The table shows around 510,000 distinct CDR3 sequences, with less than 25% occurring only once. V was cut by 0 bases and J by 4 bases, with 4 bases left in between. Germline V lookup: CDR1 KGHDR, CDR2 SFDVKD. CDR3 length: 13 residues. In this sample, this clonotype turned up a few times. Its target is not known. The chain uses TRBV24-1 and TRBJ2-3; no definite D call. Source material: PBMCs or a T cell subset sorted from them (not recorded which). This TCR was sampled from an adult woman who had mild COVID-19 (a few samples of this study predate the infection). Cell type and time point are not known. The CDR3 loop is CATSDLHADTQYF. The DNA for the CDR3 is TGTGCCACCAGTGATTTGCATGCAGATACGCAGTATTTT.